This T cell receptor beta chain was recovered during a study of T cells after posttransplantation cyclophosphamide. Broader study findings: Donor-recipient repertoire similarity was low at 1-2 months, rising over year one. Skin or GI-infiltrating T cells shared few TRB sequences with blood. Recipient CMV seropositivity and CMV reactivation strongly tracked TRB clonality.

The CDR3 totals 16 residues. V gave up 1 base and J gave up 3 bases, with 15 bases separating them. Germline CDR1 reads SGHTA; CDR2 reads FQGNSA. As concerns this clone: What it binds is not known.

On the day of bone marrow donation, the related graft donor provided peripheral blood. Profiled with immunoSEQ multiplex PCR; TCRdb holds only in-frame clones, not every one. The data show about 52,000 clones, 85% to 95% seen once. The receptor comes from a woman aged 30 to 39 in good health and a related stem cell transplant donor. J is TRBJ1-1 and V is TRBV7-2; D is perhaps TRBD1 (5 bases). The specimen was PBMCs. The CDR3 sequence is CASSLGVRVVDTEAFF. The CDR3 nucleotides are TGTGCCAGCAGCTTAGGCGTCAGGGTGGTGGACACTGAAGCTTTCTTT.